The 14 T cell receptor beta chains in this list originate from one sample, sequenced in a study of cytomegalovirus exposure and HLA in healthy donors. This PCR relied on a set of 60 Vbeta primers and 13 Jbeta primers. Here immunoSEQ multiplex PCR was the method, and the copy in TCRdb shows in-frame clones only, minus some. The sample yields 100,000 to 150,000 clones, approximately 80% seen once. Sequenced: PBMCs. The receptors stem from a woman aged 40 to 50 in good health and CMV-seropositive.

This clone came up a few times. The gene calls are TRBV25-1 and TRBJ1-2; maybe TRBD1 (5 bases). CDR1 and CDR2 from the germline V gene are MGHDK and SYGVNS. V was shortened by 4 bases and J by 5 bases, with 14 bases between the two germline ends. The CDR3 length is 14 residues. The CDR3 DNA sequence: TGTGCCAGCAGTGCACCAGGAGGGACGTATGGCTACACCTTC. This translates into CASSAPGGTYGYTF.

V gene TRBV2 combines with J gene TRBJ1-2; the match to TRBD1 covers 7 bases. V lost 3 bases and J lost 3; bases outside the gene matches: 10. Germline V gene sequence: CDR1 SNHLY, CDR2 FYNNEI. This CDR3 region has 16 residues. The CDR3 loop reads CASSERVQGEDYGYTF. The CDR3 nucleotides read TGTGCCAGCAGTGAGCGAGTTCAGGGGGAAGACTATGGCTACACCTTC.

CDR3: CASSPRQANSNTEAFF. The CDR3 DNA reads TGCGCCAGCAGCCCCCGACAGGCTAACTCGAACACTGAAGCTTTCTTT. V usage is TRBV5-1 and J usage is TRBJ1-1, with TRBD1 as a possible D gene (6 bases). Germline V gene sequence: CDR1 SGHRS, CDR2 YFSETQ. The V end was cut by 4 bases, the J end by 1 base, with 17 bases between. CDR3 length: 16 amino acids.

The chain has TRBV27 and TRBJ1-4; 7 bases align to TRBD1. V gave up 5 bases and J gave up 5 bases; unmatched junction bases: 5. Germline V gene sequence: CDR1 MNHEY, CDR2 SMNVEV (reference sequence). The CDR3 contains 14 residues. The CDR3 protein is CASSPTGPNEKLFF. The CDR3 DNA reads as TGTGCCAGCAGTCCGACAGGGCCGAATGAAAAACTGTTTTTT.

The chain uses TRBV23-1 and TRBJ2-1; TRBD2 matches at 9 bases. TRBV23-1 is annotated as an ORF whose role is uncertain. After removal of 4 bases from V and 6 bases from J, the junction contained 10 bases not matched to a gene. CDR3 length: 16 amino acids. The CDR3 protein is CASSPLTSGGGNEQFF. The CDR3, as DNA: TGCGCCAGCAGTCCTCTGACTAGCGGAGGGGGCAATGAGCAGTTCTTC.

V gene TRBV2 combines with J gene TRBJ2-7; D may be TRBD2 (5 bases). Germline values: CDR1 SNHLY, CDR2 FYNNEI. V was cut by 6 bases and J by 2 bases, with 8 bases left in between. The CDR3 totals 12 residues. As DNA, the CDR3 is TGTGCCAGCAGCGGGGAAACCTACGAGCAGTACTTC. Protein product: CASSGETYEQYF. Full variable domain (remainder filled in from reference TRBV2 and TRBJ2-7): EPEVTQTPSHQVTQMGQEVILRCVPISNHLYFYWYRQILGQKVEFLVSFYNNEISEKSEIFDDQFSVERPDGSNFTLKIRSTKLEDSAMYFCASSGETYEQYFGPGTRLTVT.

This clone was picked up a small number of times. The chain combines TRBV2 with TRBJ2-5, with 10 bases that match TRBD1. Germline V lookup: CDR1 SNHLY, CDR2 FYNNEI. V shed 8 bases and J 5 bases; nucleotides not matched to a gene: 11. This CDR3 is built from 15 residues. DNA for the CDR3: TGTGCCAGCCTCCTGGAGGGACAGGGGCAGGAGACCCAGTACTTC. Protein sequence: CASLLEGQGQETQYF. Combining the CDR3 with reference TRBV2 and TRBJ2-5 gives the whole variable domain EPEVTQTPSHQVTQMGQEVILRCVPISNHLYFYWYRQILGQKVEFLVSFYNNEISEKSEIFDDQFSVERPDGSNFTLKIRSTKLEDSAMYFCASLLEGQGQETQYFGPGTRLLVL.

The rearrangement uses TRBV29-1 and TRBJ1-1; D unclear. The length of the CDR3 is 13 residues. V lost 0 bases to trimming and J lost 1 base, with 6 bases between them. Looked up from germline, CDR1 is SQVTM and CDR2 is ANQGSEA. The CDR3 bases are TGCAGCGTTGAAGAGAGGCAGAACACTGAAGCTTTCTTT. Its protein is CSVEERQNTEAFF. Drawing the rest from reference TRBV29-1 and TRBJ1-1, the complete variable domain is SAVISQKPSRDICQRGTSLTIQCQVDSQVTMMFWYRQQPGQSLTLIATANQGSEATYESGFVIDKFPISRPNLTFSTLTVSNMSPEDSSIYLCSVEERQNTEAFFGQGTRLTVV.

This chain connects TRBV5-1 to TRBJ2-7; perhaps TRBD2 as D (6 bases). The ends were cut back, 4 bases at V and 1 base at J, with 15 bases in the middle. Germline V gene lookup returns CDR1 SGHRS and CDR2 YFSETQ. This CDR3 contains 15 residues. The CDR3 DNA reads as TGCGCCAGCAGCAAGGGAGGTTCGGGTTCCTACGAGCAGTACTTC. This encodes CASSKGGSGSYEQYF.

This chain connects TRBV2 to TRBJ2-7; 12 bases line up with TRBD2. V trimming: 7 bases; J trimming: 5 bases; junction bases outside the gene matches: 9. Germline V gene sequence: CDR1 SNHLY, CDR2 FYNNEI. The CDR3 length is 15 residues. This CDR3 is CASIPTSGRSNEQYF. In nucleotides, the CDR3 is TGTGCCAGCATCCCGACTAGCGGGAGATCGAACGAGCAGTACTTC.

The sample holds a few counts of this clone. The chain couples TRBV7-2 to TRBJ1-1; D might be TRBD1 (5 bases). This CDR3 has 13 amino acids. V gave up 4 bases and J gave up 4 bases, with 10 bases separating them. Germline loops: CDR1 SGHTA, CDR2 FQGNSA. This chain's CDR3 is CASSSGGTTEAFF. In nucleotides, the CDR3 is TGTGCCAGCAGCTCGGGGGGGACCACTGAAGCTTTCTTT.

The J gene is TRBJ2-1, the V gene TRBV11-3, with D possibly being TRBD1 (5 bases). Trimming stripped 2 bases from V and 9 bases from J, with 11 bases between. Per germline, CDR1 SGHNT and CDR2 YENEEA. This CDR3 has 13 residues. As DNA, the CDR3 is TGTGCCAGCAGCTTAAACAGGAAGAGTGAGCAGTTCTTC. It is translated as CASSLNRKSEQFF.

The chain recombines TRBV5-1 with TRBJ2-1; 11 nucleotides line up with TRBD2. V gave up 0 bases and J gave up 5 bases; unmatched junction bases: 4. CDR1 is SGHRS, CDR2 YFSETQ, per germline. The CDR3 sequence is 16 residues long. The CDR3 loop reads CASSLVAGGPHNEQFF. CDR3 bases: TGCGCCAGCAGCTTGGTAGCGGGAGGGCCGCACAATGAGCAGTTCTTC.

The chain employs TRBV6-1 and TRBJ2-7; possible D gene TRBD2, 6 bases. The CDR3 is made up of 16 amino acids. Trimming shortened V by 0 bases and J by 3 bases, and 15 bases separated the two germline ends. Germline V lookup: CDR1 MNHNS, CDR2 SASEGT. The chain's CDR3 is CASSEAWREIYYEQYF. The CDR3 DNA reads as TGTGCCAGCAGTGAAGCGTGGAGGGAAATTTACTACGAGCAGTACTTC.